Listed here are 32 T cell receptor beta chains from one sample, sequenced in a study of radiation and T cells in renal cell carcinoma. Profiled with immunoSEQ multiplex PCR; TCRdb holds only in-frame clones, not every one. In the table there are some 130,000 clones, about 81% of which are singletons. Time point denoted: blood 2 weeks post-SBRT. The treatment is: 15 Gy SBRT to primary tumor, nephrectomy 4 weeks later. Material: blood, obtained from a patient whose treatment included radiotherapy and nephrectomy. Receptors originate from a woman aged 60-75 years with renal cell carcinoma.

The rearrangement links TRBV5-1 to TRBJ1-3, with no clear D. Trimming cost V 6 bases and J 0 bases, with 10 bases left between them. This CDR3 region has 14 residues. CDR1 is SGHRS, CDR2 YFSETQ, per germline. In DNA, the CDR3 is TGCGCCAGCAAGGCGGCGTACTCTGGAAACACCATATATTTT. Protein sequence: CASKAAYSGNTIYF.

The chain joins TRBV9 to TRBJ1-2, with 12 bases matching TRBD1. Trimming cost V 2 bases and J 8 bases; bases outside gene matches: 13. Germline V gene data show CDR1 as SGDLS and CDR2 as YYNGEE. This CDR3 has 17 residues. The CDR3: CASSVTGTGGRSGGYTF. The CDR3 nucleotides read TGTGCCAGCAGCGTCACCGGGACAGGGGGCAGGTCAGGCGGCTACACCTTC.

The chain's CDR3 is CASSSTRDFQETQYF. Here the CDR3 DNA reads TGTGCCAGCAGCTCCACCCGGGACTTTCAAGAGACCCAGTACTTC. The rearrangement joins TRBV7-9 to TRBJ2-5; D is perhaps TRBD2 (6 bases). The CDR3 sequence is 15 residues long. Germline CDR1 is SEHNR and CDR2 is FQNEAQ (reference sequence). Trimming stripped 4 bases from V and 2 bases from J, with 14 bases between.

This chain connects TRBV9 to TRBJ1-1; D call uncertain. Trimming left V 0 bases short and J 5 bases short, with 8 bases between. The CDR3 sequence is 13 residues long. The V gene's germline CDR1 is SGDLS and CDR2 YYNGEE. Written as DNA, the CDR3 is TGTGCCAGCAGCGTAGAGTCCCGGACTGAAGCTTTCTTT. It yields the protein CASSVESRTEAFF.

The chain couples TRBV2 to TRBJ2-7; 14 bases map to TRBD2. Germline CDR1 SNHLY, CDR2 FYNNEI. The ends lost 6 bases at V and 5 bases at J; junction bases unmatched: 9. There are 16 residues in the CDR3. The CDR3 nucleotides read TGTGCCAGCAGGGGGGGGACTAGCGGGAGTACCCACGAGCAGTACTTC. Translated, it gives CASRGGTSGSTHEQYF.

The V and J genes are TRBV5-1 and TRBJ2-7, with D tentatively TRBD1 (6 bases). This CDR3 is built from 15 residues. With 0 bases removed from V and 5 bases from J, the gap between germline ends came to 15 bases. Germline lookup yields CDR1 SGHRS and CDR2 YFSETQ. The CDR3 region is CASSLAGVRGNEQYF. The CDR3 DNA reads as TGCGCCAGCAGCTTGGCCGGGGTCAGGGGAAACGAGCAGTACTTC.

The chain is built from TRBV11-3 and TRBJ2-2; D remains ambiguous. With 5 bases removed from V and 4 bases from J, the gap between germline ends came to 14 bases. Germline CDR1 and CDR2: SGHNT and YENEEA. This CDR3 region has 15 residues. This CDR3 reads CASSPLGQVTGELFF. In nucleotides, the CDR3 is TGTGCCAGCAGCCCCTTAGGGCAGGTCACCGGGGAGCTGTTTTTT.

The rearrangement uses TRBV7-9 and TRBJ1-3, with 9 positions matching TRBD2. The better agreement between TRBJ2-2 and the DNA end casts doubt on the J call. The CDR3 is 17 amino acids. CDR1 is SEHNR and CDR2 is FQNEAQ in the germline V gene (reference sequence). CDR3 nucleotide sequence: TGTGCCAGCAGCTTACTGGCGGGAGGGCCGGTCACCGGGGAGCTGTTTTTT. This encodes CASSLLAGGPVTGELFF.

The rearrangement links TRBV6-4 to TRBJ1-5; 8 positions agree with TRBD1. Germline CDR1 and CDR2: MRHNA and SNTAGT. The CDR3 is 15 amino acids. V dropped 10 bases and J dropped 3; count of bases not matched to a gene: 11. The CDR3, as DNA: TGTGCCAACAACGTGGACAGGGAAGACAATCAGCCCCAGCATTTT. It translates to CANNVDREDNQPQHF.

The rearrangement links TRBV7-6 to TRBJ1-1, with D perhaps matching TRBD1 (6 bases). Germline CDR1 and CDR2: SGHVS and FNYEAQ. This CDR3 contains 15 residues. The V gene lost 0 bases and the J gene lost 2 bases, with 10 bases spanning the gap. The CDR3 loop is CASSLAGAANTEAFF. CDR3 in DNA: TGTGCCAGCAGCTTAGCGGGGGCCGCAAACACTGAAGCTTTCTTT.

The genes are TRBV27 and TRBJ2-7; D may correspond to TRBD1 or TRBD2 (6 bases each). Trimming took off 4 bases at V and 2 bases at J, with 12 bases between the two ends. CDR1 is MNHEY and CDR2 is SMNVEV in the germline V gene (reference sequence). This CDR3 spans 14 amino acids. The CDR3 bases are TGTGCCAGCAGTTCGTGGGGGGCTGCCTACGAGCAGTACTTC. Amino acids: CASSSWGAAYEQYF.

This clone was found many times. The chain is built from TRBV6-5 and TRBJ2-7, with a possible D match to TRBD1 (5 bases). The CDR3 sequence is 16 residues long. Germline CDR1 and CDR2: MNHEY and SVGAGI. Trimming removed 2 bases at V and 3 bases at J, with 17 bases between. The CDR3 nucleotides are TGTGCCAGCAGTTACCGCCGGAGCAGGGTATTCTACGAGCAGTACTTC. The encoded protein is CASSYRRSRVFYEQYF.

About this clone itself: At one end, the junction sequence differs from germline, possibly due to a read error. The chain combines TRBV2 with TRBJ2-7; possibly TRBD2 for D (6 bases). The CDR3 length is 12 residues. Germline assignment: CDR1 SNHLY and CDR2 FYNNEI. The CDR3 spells CASREGGDEQYF. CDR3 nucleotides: TGTGCCAGCAGGGAAGGAGGGGACGAGCAGTACTTC. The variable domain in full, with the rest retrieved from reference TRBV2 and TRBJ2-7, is EPEVTQTPSHQVTQMGQEVILRCVPISNHLYFYWYRQILGQKVEFLVSFYNNEISEKSEIFDDQFSVERPDGSNFTLKIRSTKLEDSAMYFCASREGGDEQYFGPGTRLTVT.

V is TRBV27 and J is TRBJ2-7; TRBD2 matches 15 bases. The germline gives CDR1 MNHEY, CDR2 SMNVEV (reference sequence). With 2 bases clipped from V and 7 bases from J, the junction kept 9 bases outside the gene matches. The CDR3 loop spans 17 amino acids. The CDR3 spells CASSLPSGLAGGREQYF. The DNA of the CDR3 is TGTGCCAGCAGTTTACCATCGGGACTAGCGGGGGGCCGGGAGCAGTACTTC.

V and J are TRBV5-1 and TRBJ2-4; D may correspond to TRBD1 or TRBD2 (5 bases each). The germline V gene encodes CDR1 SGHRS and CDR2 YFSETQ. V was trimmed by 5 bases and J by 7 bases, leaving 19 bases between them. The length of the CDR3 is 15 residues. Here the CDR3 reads CASSRSGTTWNIQYF. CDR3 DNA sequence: TGCGCCAGCAGTCGCTCCGGGACCACTTGGAACATTCAGTACTTC.

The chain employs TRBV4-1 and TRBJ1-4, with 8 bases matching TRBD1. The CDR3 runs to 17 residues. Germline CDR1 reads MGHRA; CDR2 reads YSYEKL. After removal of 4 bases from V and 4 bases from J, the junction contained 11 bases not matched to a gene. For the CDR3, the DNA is TGCGCCAGCAGCCGCCATTTGGGACAGGACTTTAATGAAAAACTGTTTTTT. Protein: CASSRHLGQDFNEKLFF.

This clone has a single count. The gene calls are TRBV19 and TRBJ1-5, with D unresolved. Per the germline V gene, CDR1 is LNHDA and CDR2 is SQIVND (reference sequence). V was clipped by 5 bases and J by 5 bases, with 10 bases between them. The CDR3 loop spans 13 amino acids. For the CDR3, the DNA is TGTGCCAGTAGTCCTTCGCCGGATCAGCCCCAGCATTTT. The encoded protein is CASSPSPDQPQHF.

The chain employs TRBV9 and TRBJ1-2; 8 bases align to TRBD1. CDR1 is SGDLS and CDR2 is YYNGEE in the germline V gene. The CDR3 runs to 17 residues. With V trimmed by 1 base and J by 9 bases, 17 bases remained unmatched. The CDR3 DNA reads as TGTGCCAGCAGCGTACCGTCAGGGGGCTCCGCGAGAACTCGCTACACCTTC. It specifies CASSVPSGGSARTRYTF.

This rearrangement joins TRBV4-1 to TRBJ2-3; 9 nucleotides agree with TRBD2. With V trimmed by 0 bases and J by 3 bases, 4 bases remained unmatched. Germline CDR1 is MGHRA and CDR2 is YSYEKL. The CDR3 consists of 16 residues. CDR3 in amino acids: CASSQDPLAGTDTQYF. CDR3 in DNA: TGCGCCAGCAGCCAAGATCCCCTAGCGGGGACAGATACGCAGTATTTT.

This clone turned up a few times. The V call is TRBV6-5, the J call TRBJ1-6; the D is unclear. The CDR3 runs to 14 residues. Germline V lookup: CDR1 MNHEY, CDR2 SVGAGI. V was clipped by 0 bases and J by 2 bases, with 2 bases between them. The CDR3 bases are TGTGCCAGCAGTTACTCGGCCTATAATTCACCCCTCCACTTT. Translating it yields CASSYSAYNSPLHF.

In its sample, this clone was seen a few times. The CDR3 DNA reads TGTGCCAGCAGCACGGGACTAGTCACCGGGGAGCTGTTTTTT. It yields the protein CASSTGLVTGELFF. The chain combines TRBV6-5 with TRBJ2-2; 8 bases align to TRBD2. Germline values: CDR1 MNHEY, CDR2 SVGAGI. Germline trimming cut 6 bases from V and 4 bases from J; bases unmatched to any gene: 4. This CDR3 is 14 amino acids long.

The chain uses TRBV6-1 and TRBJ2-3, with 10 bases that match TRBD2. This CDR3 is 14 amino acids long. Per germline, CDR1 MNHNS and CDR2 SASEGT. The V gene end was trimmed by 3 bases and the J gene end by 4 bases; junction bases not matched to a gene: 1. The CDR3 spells CASSELAGADTQYF. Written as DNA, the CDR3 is TGTGCCAGCAGTGAGCTAGCGGGGGCAGATACGCAGTATTTT.

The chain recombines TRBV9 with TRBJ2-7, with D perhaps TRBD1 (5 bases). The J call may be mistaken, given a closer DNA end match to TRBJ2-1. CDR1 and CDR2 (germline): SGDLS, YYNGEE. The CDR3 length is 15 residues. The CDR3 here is CASSVGRLSYNEQFF. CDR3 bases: TGTGCCAGCAGCGTGGGGCGCCTGTCCTACAATGAGCAGTTCTTC.

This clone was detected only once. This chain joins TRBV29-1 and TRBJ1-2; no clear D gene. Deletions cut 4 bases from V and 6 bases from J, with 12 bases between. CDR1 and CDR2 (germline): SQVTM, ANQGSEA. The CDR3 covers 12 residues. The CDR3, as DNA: TGCAGCGTTGGAGCGGGGATGAATGGCTACACCTTC. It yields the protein CSVGAGMNGYTF.

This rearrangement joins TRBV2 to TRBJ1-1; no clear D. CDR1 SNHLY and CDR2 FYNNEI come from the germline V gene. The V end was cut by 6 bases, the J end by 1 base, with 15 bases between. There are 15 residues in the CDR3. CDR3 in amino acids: CASSITPSRNTEAFF. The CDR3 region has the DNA TGTGCCAGCAGCATCACGCCCTCGCGGAACACTGAAGCTTTCTTT.

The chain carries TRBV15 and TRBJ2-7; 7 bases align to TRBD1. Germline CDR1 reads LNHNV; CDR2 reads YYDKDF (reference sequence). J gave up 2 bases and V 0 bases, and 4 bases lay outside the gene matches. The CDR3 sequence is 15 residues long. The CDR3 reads CATSREGDSTYEQYF. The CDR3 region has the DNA TGTGCCACCAGCAGAGAGGGGGACAGCACCTACGAGCAGTACTTC.

The CDR3 is CASSLVQGAPDTQYF. In DNA form, the CDR3 reads TGTGCCAGCAGTTTGGTACAGGGGGCTCCAGATACGCAGTATTTT. This rearrangement joins TRBV28 to TRBJ2-3; 9 nucleotides match TRBD1. Germline loops: CDR1 MDHEN, CDR2 SYDVKM. V was clipped by 3 bases and J by 4 bases; unmatched bases: 5. The CDR3 sequence is 15 residues long.

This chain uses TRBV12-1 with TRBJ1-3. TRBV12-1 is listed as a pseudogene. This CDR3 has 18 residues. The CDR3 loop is CASSYPPLSVNSGNTIYF. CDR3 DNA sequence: TGTGCCAGCAGCTATCCCCCGTTAAGCGTCAACTCTGGAAACACCATATATTTT.

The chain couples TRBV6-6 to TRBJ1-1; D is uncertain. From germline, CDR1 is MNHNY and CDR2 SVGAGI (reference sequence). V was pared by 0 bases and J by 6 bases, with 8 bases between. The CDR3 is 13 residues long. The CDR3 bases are TGTGCCAGCAGTTACTCGAGAGCACCTGAAGCTTTCTTT. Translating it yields CASSYSRAPEAFF.

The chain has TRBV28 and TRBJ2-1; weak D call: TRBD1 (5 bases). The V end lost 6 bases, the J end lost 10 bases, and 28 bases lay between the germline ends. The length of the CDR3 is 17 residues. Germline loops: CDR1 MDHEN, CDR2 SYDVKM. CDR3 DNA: TGTGCCAGCAGGGTTTTGTCGACAGAACCCAAACGTCGGGAGCAGTTCTTC. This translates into CASRVLSTEPKRREQFF.

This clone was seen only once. The CDR3 region has the DNA TGTGCCAGCAGCTTAGTCGACAGGAGTCAGTATTTT. This sequence encodes CASSLVDRSQYF. The rearrangement uses TRBV7-9 and TRBJ2-3, with D perhaps matching TRBD1 (6 bases). Per germline, CDR1 SEHNR and CDR2 FQNEAQ (reference sequence). The CDR3 totals 12 residues. V was shortened by 1 base and J by 12 bases, with 11 bases between the two germline ends. Based on the CDR3 plus reference TRBV7-9 and TRBJ2-3, the full variable domain is DTGVSQNPRHKITKRGQNVTFRCDPISEHNRLYWYRQTLGQGPEFLTYFQNEAQLEKSRLLSDRFSAERPKGSFSTLEIQRTEQGDSAMYLCASSLVDRSQYFGPGTRLTVL.

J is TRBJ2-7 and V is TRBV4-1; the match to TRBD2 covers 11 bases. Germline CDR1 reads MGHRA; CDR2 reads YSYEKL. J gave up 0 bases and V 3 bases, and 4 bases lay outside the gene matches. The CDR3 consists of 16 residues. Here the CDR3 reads CASSQSSGGNSYEQYF. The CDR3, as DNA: TGCGCCAGCAGCCAGTCTAGCGGGGGGAACTCCTACGAGCAGTACTTC.